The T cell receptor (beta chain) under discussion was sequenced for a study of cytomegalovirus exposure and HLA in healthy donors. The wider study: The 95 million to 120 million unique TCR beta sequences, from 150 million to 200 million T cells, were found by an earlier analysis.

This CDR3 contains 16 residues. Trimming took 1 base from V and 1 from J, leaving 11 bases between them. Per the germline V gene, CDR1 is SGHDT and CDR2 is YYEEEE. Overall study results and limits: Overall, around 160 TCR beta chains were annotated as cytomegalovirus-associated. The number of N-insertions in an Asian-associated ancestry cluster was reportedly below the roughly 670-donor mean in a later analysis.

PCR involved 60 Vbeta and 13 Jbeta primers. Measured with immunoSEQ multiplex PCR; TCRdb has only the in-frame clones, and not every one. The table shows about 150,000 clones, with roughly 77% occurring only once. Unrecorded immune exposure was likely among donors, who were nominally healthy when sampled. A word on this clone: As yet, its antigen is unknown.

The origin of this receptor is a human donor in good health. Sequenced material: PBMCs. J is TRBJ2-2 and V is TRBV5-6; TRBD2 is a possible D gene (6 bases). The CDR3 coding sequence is TGTGCCAGCAGCTTGTCTGGCGGGGTGAACACCGGGGAGCTGTTTTTT. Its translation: CASSLSGGVNTGELFF. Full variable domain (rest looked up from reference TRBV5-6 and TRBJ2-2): DAGVTQSPTHLIKTRGQQVTLRCSPKSGHDTVSWYQQALGQGPQFIFQYYEEEERQRGNFPDRFSGHQFPNYSSELNVNALLLGDSALYLCASSLSGGVNTGELFFGEGSRLTVL.